This T cell receptor beta chain derives from a study of identical twins. This clonotype was seen at least ten times. The antigen remains unidentified. A universal primer site was created by template switching, with the cDNA bearing unique molecular identifiers. In TCRdb, the 5' RACE reads were re-called with MiXCR into one record per CDR3 protein. Among more than 350,000 distinct CDR3 sequences listed, 8.5% to 10% were seen once. Study-wide points: Models underestimated TCR alpha sharing (out-of-frame) in monozygotic twins.

Germline V gene lookup returns CDR1 MNHEY and CDR2 SMNVEV (reference sequence). The CDR3 loop spans 15 amino acids. V shed 6 bases and J shed 4 bases, with 17 bases lying between them. Specimen: naive T cells sorted from blood. The clonotype originates from a woman aged 45-65 years in good health. The chain carries TRBV27 and TRBJ2-3; the D is unclear. The CDR3: CASSLKGLVSDTQYF. CDR3 nucleotide sequence: TGTGCCAGCAGCCTGAAGGGCCTCGTGTCAGATACGCAGTATTTT.